These 14 T cell receptor beta chains share one sample of origin, sequenced in a study of CD8+CD57+ T cells in acquired aplastic anemia. TCR beta VDJ and CDR3 profiles were obtained from a genomic DNA template. Using its own MiXCR run on the reads, TCRdb lists one record per CDR3 protein. The profile shows about 68,000 distinct CDR3 sequences, around half of them singletons. Sequenced sample: sorted CD4+, CD8+, or CD8+CD57+ T cells (not recorded which) from PBMCs. The receptors derive from a human donor in good health, serving as a control.

This clonotype has only a few counts. This chain joins TRBV20-1 and TRBJ2-3; D is perhaps TRBD1 or TRBD2 (6 bases each). Trimming left V 5 bases short and J 4 bases short, with 10 bases between. This CDR3 has 12 amino acids. Germline V gene data show CDR1 as DFQATT and CDR2 as SNEGSKA (reference sequence). Here the CDR3 reads CSAEGGADTQYF. The CDR3 bases are TGCAGTGCTGAGGGGGGCGCAGATACGCAGTATTTT.

V and J are TRBV7-3 and TRBJ2-3, with TRBD2 matching over 11 bases. The J segment lost 6 bases and the V segment lost 3 bases, leaving 11 bases of the junction unmatched. There are 17 residues in the CDR3. Germline V lookup: CDR1 SGHTA, CDR2 FQGTGA. CDR3 bases: TGTGCCAGCAGCTTTCTAGCGGGGGGAGGACGTTCGGATACGCAGTATTTT. The encoded protein is CASSFLAGGGRSDTQYF.

This clonotype is classed as medium-sized (0.01 to 0.1%). This sequence joins TRBV24-1 and TRBJ2-7, with D possibly being TRBD1 (7 bases). Germline V CDR1 and CDR2: KGHDR, SFDVKD. This CDR3 is built from 14 residues. Trimming left V 11 bases short and J 5 bases short, with 21 bases between. CDR3 sequence: CAIRGASDFDEQYF. The CDR3 DNA reads TGTGCCATCAGGGGGGCCTCAGACTTCGACGAGCAGTACTTC.

The chain carries TRBV7-2 and TRBJ1-6, with D unresolved. The germline CDR1 and CDR2 sequences are SGHTA and FQGNSA. The length of the CDR3 is 14 residues. Trimming took off 0 bases at V and 7 bases at J, with 7 bases between the two ends. The CDR3 protein is CASSLAPGNSPLHF. Here the CDR3 DNA reads TGTGCCAGCAGCTTAGCCCCGGGGAATTCACCCCTCCACTTT.

The V gene is TRBV19, the J gene TRBJ1-2; the match to TRBD1 covers 7 bases. CDR3 length equals 13 residues. In germline, CDR1 is LNHDA, CDR2 SQIVND (reference sequence). Trimming at V came to 4 bases and at J to 4 bases, leaving 3 bases not matched to a gene. The CDR3 is CASSNRTGYGYTF. CDR3 nucleotide sequence: TGTGCCAGTAGTAATCGGACAGGCTATGGCTACACCTTC.

J is TRBJ1-2 and V is TRBV12-3 or TRBV12-4, with TRBD1 matching over 7 bases. V lost 5 bases, J lost 7 bases, and 7 bases stayed unmatched. This CDR3 region has 13 residues. The CDR3: CASSPDRVSGYTF. Here the CDR3 DNA reads TGTGCCAGCAGTCCCGACAGGGTATCTGGCTACACCTTC.

This clonotype came up many times. The V and J genes are TRBV9 and TRBJ2-3, with a possible D match to TRBD2 (5 bases). The CDR3 length is 14 residues. Trimming removed 2 bases at V and 0 bases at J, with 7 bases between. Germline V CDR1 and CDR2: SGDLS, YYNGEE. For the CDR3, the DNA is TGTGCCAGCAGCGTGTCTAGCAGCACAGATACGCAGTATTTT. Residues: CASSVSSSTDTQYF. The full variable domain, completed using reference TRBV9 and TRBJ2-3, is DSGVTQTPKHLITATGQRVTLRCSPRSGDLSVYWYQQSLDQGLQFLIQYYNGEERAKGNILERFSAQQFPDLHSELNLSSLELGDSALYFCASSVSSSTDTQYFGPGTRLTVL.

This clonotype has just a few counts. This may be a read error, as it is one base from a much larger clone. The V and J genes are TRBV28 and TRBJ2-7; D might be TRBD1 (5 bases). This CDR3 has 13 amino acids. The germline gives CDR1 MDHEN, CDR2 SYDVKM. Trimming shortened V by 4 bases and J by 6 bases, and 13 bases separated the two germline ends. CDR3 sequence: CASSSAGFSEQYF. The CDR3 DNA reads TGTGCCAGCAGTTCCGCAGGGTTTAGCGAGCAGTACTTC.

As for this clonotype: The junction does not match germline at one end; this may be a read error. V gene TRBV5-6 combines with J gene TRBJ2-1; D uncertain. CDR3 length: 15 residues. Germline V CDR1 and CDR2: SGHDT, YYEEEE. CDR3 in DNA: TGTGCCAGCAGCCCCGCCCCCGCGACCTACAATGAGCAGTCCTTC. This sequence encodes CASSPAPATYNEQSF. Full variable domain (outside the CDR3, taken from reference TRBV5-6 and TRBJ2-1): DAGVTQSPTHLIKTRGQQVTLRCSPKSGHDTVSWYQQALGQGPQFIFQYYEEEERQRGNFPDRFSGHQFPNYSSELNVNALLLGDSALYLCASSPAPATYNEQSFGPGTRLTVL.

This chain connects TRBV11-3 to TRBJ1-2; D gene uncertain. This CDR3 has 15 residues. Germline-derived CDR1 and CDR2 are SGHNT and YENEEA. With 7 bases removed from V and 3 bases from J, the gap between germline ends came to 18 bases. The CDR3 protein is CASTPGNSADYGYTF. CDR3 coding DNA: TGTGCCAGCACCCCCGGCAATTCCGCTGACTATGGCTACACCTTC. Full variable domain (rest looked up from reference TRBV11-3 and TRBJ1-2): EAGVVQSPRYKIIEKKQPVAFWCNPISGHNTLYWYLQNLGQGPELLIRYENEEAVDDSQLPKDRFSAERLKGVDSTLKIQPAELGDSAVYLCASTPGNSADYGYTFGSGTRLTVV.

With respect to this clonotype: This clone may be a read error of a much larger clone one base away. This chain uses TRBV6-4 with TRBJ2-5; D uncertain. V was trimmed by 3 bases and J by 4 bases, leaving 18 bases between them. Germline CDR1 MRHNA, CDR2 SNTAGT. CDR3 length: 16 residues. Here the CDR3 reads CASSDPLWTVGETQYF. The CDR3 DNA is TGTGCCAGCAGTGATCCGCTATGGACGGTGGGAGAGACCCAGTACTTC.

This rearrangement joins TRBV24-1 to TRBJ2-1; possible D gene TRBD1, 6 bases. Germline-derived CDR1 and CDR2 are KGHDR and SFDVKD. Trimming shortened V by 3 bases and J by 2 bases, and 13 bases separated the two germline ends. There are 16 residues in the CDR3. Here the CDR3 reads CATSDLSGAAYNEQFF. CDR3 in DNA: TGTGCCACCAGTGATCTCTCAGGGGCCGCCTACAATGAGCAGTTCTTC.

V and J are TRBV3-1 and TRBJ2-7; 11 bases align to TRBD2. CDR1 and CDR2 from the germline V gene are LGHDT and YNNKEL (reference sequence). This CDR3 is built from 18 residues. V shed 4 bases and J 2 bases; nucleotides not matched to a gene: 13. The CDR3 here is CASSRGPSGRTLTYEQYF. The DNA for the CDR3 is TGTGCCAGCAGCCGAGGGCCTAGCGGGAGGACCTTAACCTACGAGCAGTACTTC.

This clonotype was recorded many times. The chain combines TRBV4-2 with TRBJ1-1; 9 positions agree with TRBD1. From germline, CDR1 is LGHNA and CDR2 YNFKEQ. Trimming at V came to 0 bases and at J to 5 bases, leaving 7 bases not matched to a gene. CDR3 length: 16 residues. The CDR3 DNA reads TGTGCCAGCAGCCAAGATTGGGATGACAGGGGGACTGAAGCTTTCTTT. Protein product: CASSQDWDDRGTEAFF.